The sequence of this TCR beta chain was determined in a study of control samples from healthy donors and cancer patients. The CDR3 is 17 residues long. V lost 6 bases and J lost 2, with 19 bases in between. Per the germline V gene, CDR1 is MGHRA and CDR2 is YSYEKL. TCRdb keeps only in-frame clones here, not all; method: immunoSEQ multiplex PCR. The table counts about 200,000 clones; more than 2% lies in the top ten. Material for sequencing was blood. The V call is TRBV4-1, the J call TRBJ2-2; a possible D gene is TRBD1 (6 bases). This sequence originates from a woman younger than 45 in good health. CDR3 amino acids: CASRPTRGTRNTGELFF. CDR3 DNA: TGCGCCAGCAGACCGACAAGGGGGACCAGAAACACCGGGGAGCTGTTTTTT.